These 2 T cell receptor beta chains were all obtained from the same sample, sequenced in a study of shared clonotypes between healthy human individuals. Clones were read by immunoSEQ multiplex PCR, and TCRdb kept only the in-frame ones, dropping some. The sample shows some 2,000,000 clones, roughly 95% of them seen only once. Sequencing was done on a sample of naive CD4+ T cells sorted from blood. Subset denoted: CD45RA+ positively selected. All receptors derive from a man aged 18 to 29 in good health.

The chain is built from TRBV25-1 and TRBJ1-5; D not certain. Germline V gives CDR1 MGHDK, CDR2 SYGVNS. The CDR3 contains 16 residues. V was shortened by 3 bases and J by 1 base, with 13 bases between the two germline ends. CDR3 sequence (DNA): TGTGCCAGCAGTGATTGGAAGATGGACAGCAATCAGCCCCAGCATTTT. Amino acids: CASSDWKMDSNQPQHF.

The V call is TRBV28, the J call TRBJ1-2, with D unclear. V was pared by 8 bases and J by 8 bases, with 12 bases between. From germline, CDR1 is MDHEN and CDR2 SYDVKM. This CDR3 has 11 amino acids. In DNA form, the CDR3 reads TGTGCCAGCCGCTCTGGGGTCGGCTACACCTTC. Translation gives CASRSGVGYTF.